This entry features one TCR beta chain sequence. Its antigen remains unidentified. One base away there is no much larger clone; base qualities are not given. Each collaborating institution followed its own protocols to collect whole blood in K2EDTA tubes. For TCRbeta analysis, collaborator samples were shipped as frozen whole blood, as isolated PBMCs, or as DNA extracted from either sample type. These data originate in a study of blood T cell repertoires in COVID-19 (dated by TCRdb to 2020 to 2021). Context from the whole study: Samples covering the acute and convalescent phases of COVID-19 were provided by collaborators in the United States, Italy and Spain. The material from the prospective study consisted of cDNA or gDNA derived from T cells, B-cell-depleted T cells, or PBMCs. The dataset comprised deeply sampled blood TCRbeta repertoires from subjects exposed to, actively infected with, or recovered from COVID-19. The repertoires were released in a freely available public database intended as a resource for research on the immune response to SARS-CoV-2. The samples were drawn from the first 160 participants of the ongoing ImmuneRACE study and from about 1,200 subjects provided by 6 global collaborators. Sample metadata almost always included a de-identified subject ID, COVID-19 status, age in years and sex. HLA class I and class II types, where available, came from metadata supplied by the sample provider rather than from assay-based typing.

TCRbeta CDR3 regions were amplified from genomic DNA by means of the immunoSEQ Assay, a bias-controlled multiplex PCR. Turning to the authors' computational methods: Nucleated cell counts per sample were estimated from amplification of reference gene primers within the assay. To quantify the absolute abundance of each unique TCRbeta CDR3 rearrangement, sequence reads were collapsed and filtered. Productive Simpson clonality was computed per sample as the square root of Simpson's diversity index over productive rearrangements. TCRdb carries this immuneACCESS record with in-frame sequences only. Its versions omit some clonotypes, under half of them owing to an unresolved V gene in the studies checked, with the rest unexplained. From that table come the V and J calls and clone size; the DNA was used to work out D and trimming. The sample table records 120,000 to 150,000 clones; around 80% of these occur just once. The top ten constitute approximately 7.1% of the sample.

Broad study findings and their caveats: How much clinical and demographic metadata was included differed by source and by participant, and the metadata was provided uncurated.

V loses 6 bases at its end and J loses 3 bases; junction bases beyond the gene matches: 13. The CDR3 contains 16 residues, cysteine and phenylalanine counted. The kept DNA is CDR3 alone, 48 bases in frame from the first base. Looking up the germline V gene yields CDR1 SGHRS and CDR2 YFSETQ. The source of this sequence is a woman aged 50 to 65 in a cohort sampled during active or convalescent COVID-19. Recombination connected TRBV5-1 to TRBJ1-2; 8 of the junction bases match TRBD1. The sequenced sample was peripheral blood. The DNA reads TGCGCCAGCACCTCCGGGGGGCAGGGGGCCTACTATGGCTACACCTTC. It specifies CASTSGGQGAYYGYTF.